This TCR beta chain stems from a study of neoadjuvant anti-PD-1 for oral cavity cancer. Germline V gene lookup returns CDR1 SGHRS and CDR2 YFSETQ. This CDR3 is built from 14 residues. V was shortened by 5 bases and J by 2 bases, with 13 bases between the two germline ends. As to time point: after neoadjuvant nivolumab, at surgical resection. Clones were sequenced by immunoSEQ multiplex PCR, and TCRdb holds only the in-frame ones, with some missing. Of some 15,000 clones in the sample, about three quarters were seen once. The receptor comes from a person aged 35-80 years with oral cavity squamous cell carcinoma. The chain employs TRBV5-1 and TRBJ2-5; no clear D. The sequenced sample was PBMCs, obtained after nivolumab (anti-PD-1) treatment. This chain's CDR3 is CASRPPGLQETQYF. The CDR3 DNA reads as TGCGCCAGCAGACCCCCAGGCCTTCAAGAGACCCAGTACTTC.